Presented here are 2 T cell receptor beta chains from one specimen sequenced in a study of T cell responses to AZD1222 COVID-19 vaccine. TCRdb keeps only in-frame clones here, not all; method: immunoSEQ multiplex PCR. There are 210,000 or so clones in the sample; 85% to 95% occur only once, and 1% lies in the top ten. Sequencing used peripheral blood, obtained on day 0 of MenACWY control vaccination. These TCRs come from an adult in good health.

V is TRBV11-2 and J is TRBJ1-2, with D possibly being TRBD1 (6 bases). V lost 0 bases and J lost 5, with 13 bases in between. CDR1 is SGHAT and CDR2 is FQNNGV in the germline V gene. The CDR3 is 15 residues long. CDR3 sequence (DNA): TGTGCCAGCAGCTTAGATGAATCAGGGGCGTATGGCTACACCTTC. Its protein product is CASSLDESGAYGYTF.

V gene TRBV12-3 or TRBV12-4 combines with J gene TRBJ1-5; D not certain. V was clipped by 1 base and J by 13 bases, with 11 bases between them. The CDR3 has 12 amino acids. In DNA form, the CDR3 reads TGTGCCAGCAGTTTAGTGATGGGCCCTCAGCATTTT. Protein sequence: CASSLVMGPQHF.